This TCR beta chain was recovered during a study of Graves' ophthalmopathy and Graves' hyperthyroidism. As for the study in general: No treatment had been given when peripheral blood was collected at initial diagnosis.

This clonotype was observed a few times. Amplified material comprised TCR beta CDR3 regions derived from RNA transcripts. Second-round multiplex PCR followed a first-round RT-PCR using HTBI primers. TCRdb reanalysed the multiplex PCR reads using MiXCR and keeps one entry per CDR3 protein. The table lists about 380,000 distinct CDR3 sequences, 15% to 17% of them singletons, with approximately 7% in the top ten. The V end was cut by 0 bases, the J end by 3 bases, with 9 bases between. CDR1 and CDR2 (germline): LNHNV, YYDKDF (reference sequence). The CDR3 is 14 residues long. This receptor was identified in a woman aged 18-29 years with stable Graves' hyperthyroidism. Sample: peripheral blood. The chain uses TRBV15 and TRBJ2-7; D ambiguous. For the CDR3, the DNA is TGTGCCACCAGCAGAGATCTTATGGGCTACGAGCAGTACTTC. Translating gives CATSRDLMGYEQYF.